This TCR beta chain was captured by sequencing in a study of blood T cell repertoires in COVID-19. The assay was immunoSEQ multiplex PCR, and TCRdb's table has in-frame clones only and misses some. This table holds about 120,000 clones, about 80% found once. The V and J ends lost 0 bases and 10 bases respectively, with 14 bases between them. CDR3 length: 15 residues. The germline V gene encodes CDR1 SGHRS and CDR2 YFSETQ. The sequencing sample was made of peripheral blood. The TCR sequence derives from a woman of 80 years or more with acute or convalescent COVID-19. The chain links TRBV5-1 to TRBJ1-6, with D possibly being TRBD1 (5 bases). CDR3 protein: CASSLADTGDSPLHF. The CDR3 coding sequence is TGCGCCAGCAGCTTGGCCGATACAGGAGACTCACCCCTCCACTTT.